A single T cell receptor beta chain is shown here with its context. Its antigen remains unidentified. No much larger clonotype is one base removed from it; base qualities were not supplied. The library was made by the immunoSEQ multiplex PCR assay. Here the immuneACCESS table is served through TCRdb, limited to in-frame sequences with V and J called. Missing clones are a known gap in these copies; in checked studies unresolved V genes cover under half, and the rest lacks a known reason. This sample is represented by around 29,000 clones; roughly 92% of them were singletons. The top ten hold under 5% of the sample. This entry comes from a study of technical replicates of blood from several donors (dated by TCRdb to about 2017). This receptor was taken from a human donor in good health. Some clones in this sample may be carry-over from other donors' samples. What was sequenced was PBMCs.

The CDR3 region reads CASSLRGETEAFF. The DNA sequence is TGTGCCAGCAGCTTAAGGGGAGAGACTGAAGCTTTCTTT. The chain is encoded by TRBV7-3 joined to TRBJ1-1; no D gene is confidently identified. Trimming at the junction amounts to 1 base on V and 5 bases on J, and the germline ends lie 8 bases apart. Sequences SGHTA (CDR1) and FQGTGA (CDR2) are obtained from the germline V gene. Counted from cysteine to phenylalanine, this CDR3 has 13 amino acids. Only CDR3 DNA remains: 39 bases, in frame from the first base. The full variable domain, completed from the reference TRBV7-3 and TRBJ1-1 proteins outside the CDR3, reads GAGVSQTPSNKVTEKGKYVELRCDPISGHTALYWYRQSLGQGPEFLIYFQGTGAADDSGLPNDRFFAVRPEGSVSTLKIQRTERGDSAVYLCASSLRGETEAFFGQGTRLTVV.